The 25 T cell receptor beta chains below come from one sample, sequenced in a study of control samples from healthy donors and cancer patients. Method: immunoSEQ multiplex PCR; TCRdb's copy keeps in-frame clones and lacks some. This table has about 60,000 clones, approximately 94% appearing once. The sample was blood. These receptor sequences come from a woman younger than 30 in good health.

The chain is built from TRBV6-2 or TRBV6-3 and TRBJ1-6; TRBD1 might be the D (5 bases). CDR3 length: 12 residues. The germline V and J ends were trimmed by 2 bases and 16 bases, with 12 bases remaining between them. Germline V lookup: CDR1 MNHEY, CDR2 SVGEGT. The CDR3 DNA follows: TGTGCCAGCAGTTACGGGGGGACCTTTCTCCACTTT. It is translated as CASSYGGTFLHF.

This CDR3 is CASSQVPWQGLSHEQYF. As DNA, the CDR3 is TGTGCCAGCAGCCAAGTCCCGTGGCAGGGTCTTTCTCACGAGCAGTACTTC. The chain recombines TRBV3-1 (or the pseudogene TRBV3-2) with TRBJ2-7; D is possibly TRBD1 (5 bases). The CDR3 is 17 residues long. CDR1 and CDR2 from the germline V gene are LGHDT and YNNKEL (reference sequence). Deletions cut 1 base from V and 5 bases from J, with 21 bases between.

The CDR3 reads CASSDSSNQPQHF. For the CDR3, the DNA is TGTGCCAGCAGTGACAGCAGCAATCAGCCCCAGCATTTT. This chain uses TRBV25-1 with TRBJ1-5, with D unclear. V was trimmed by 3 bases and J by 1 base, leaving 4 bases between them. This CDR3 contains 13 residues. Per the germline V gene, CDR1 is MGHDK and CDR2 is SYGVNS.

The J gene is TRBJ1-4, the V gene TRBV19, with D perhaps TRBD1 (5 bases). In germline, CDR1 is LNHDA, CDR2 SQIVND (reference sequence). CDR3 length: 13 amino acids. V dropped 7 bases and J dropped 5 bases, with 11 bases sitting between them. In DNA form, the CDR3 reads TGTGCCAGTACAGCGACAGCGAATGAAAAACTGTTTTTT. This encodes CASTATANEKLFF.

The V and J genes are TRBV5-4 and TRBJ2-5; tentative D call: TRBD1 (5 bases). V was trimmed by 0 bases and J by 1 base, leaving 7 bases between them. Germline assignment: CDR1 SGHNT and CDR2 YYREEE (reference sequence). The length of the CDR3 is 14 residues. CDR3 DNA: TGTGCCAGCAGCTTGGGGGGCAGCCAAGAGACCCAGTACTTC. Translated, it gives CASSLGGSQETQYF. The full variable domain, its missing parts supplied by reference TRBV5-4 and TRBJ2-5, is ETGVTQSPTHLIKTRGQQVTLRCSSQSGHNTVSWYQQALGQGPQFIFQYYREEENGRGNFPPRFSGLQFPNYSSELNVNALELDDSALYLCASSLGGSQETQYFGPGTRLLVL.

The chain carries TRBV5-6 and TRBJ1-2; D not resolved. In germline, CDR1 is SGHDT, CDR2 YYEEEE. Trimming shortened V by 4 bases and J by 4 bases, and 14 bases separated the two germline ends. CDR3 length equals 14 residues. The CDR3 region is CASSRTGSSYGYTF. Here the CDR3 DNA reads TGTGCCAGCAGCCGTACGGGGAGTAGCTATGGCTACACCTTC.

The chain is built from TRBV20-1 and TRBJ1-2; 8 bases line up with TRBD1. V shed 3 bases, J shed 1 base, and the junction held 10 bases outside the gene matches. Looked up from germline, CDR1 is DFQATT and CDR2 is SNEGSKA (reference sequence). The CDR3 runs 16 residues. The CDR3 protein is CSASPARDRSNYGYTF. The DNA for the CDR3 is TGCAGTGCTAGTCCCGCACGGGACAGGAGTAACTATGGCTACACCTTC.

The chain joins TRBV25-1 to TRBJ2-5; 9 nucleotides agree with TRBD2. V trimming: 2 bases; J trimming: 4 bases; junction bases outside the gene matches: 2. Germline CDR1 and CDR2: MGHDK and SYGVNS. This CDR3 has 14 amino acids. The CDR3 protein is CASSELAGSETQYF. The CDR3 nucleotides read TGTGCCAGCAGTGAACTAGCGGGGTCAGAGACCCAGTACTTC.

The V and J genes are TRBV7-2 and TRBJ1-2; D gene ambiguous. V lost 2 bases to trimming and J lost 4 bases, with 8 bases between them. This CDR3 is 13 amino acids long. The germline V gene encodes CDR1 SGHTA and CDR2 FQGNSA. The CDR3 bases are TGTGCCAGCAGCTTAACCGGGCCCTATGGCTACACCTTC. Its translation: CASSLTGPYGYTF.

This chain links TRBV9 with TRBJ1-1; TRBD1 matches at 7 bases. CDR3 length equals 17 residues. Trimming took 0 bases from V and 0 from J; bases not matched to a gene: 8. Germline V gives CDR1 SGDLS, CDR2 YYNGEE. The chain's CDR3 is CASSVDTGAGMNTEAFF. The DNA of the CDR3 is TGTGCCAGCAGCGTAGACACAGGGGCGGGGATGAACACTGAAGCTTTCTTT.

This clone was recorded only once. The chain employs TRBV11-2 and TRBJ1-2, with D perhaps matching TRBD1 (6 bases). This CDR3 has 13 residues. The germline gives CDR1 SGHAT, CDR2 FQNNGV. V was clipped by 4 bases and J by 7 bases, with 13 bases between them. CDR3: CASSSTGRGGYTF. The CDR3 region has the DNA TGTGCCAGCAGCTCTACAGGGAGGGGTGGCTACACCTTC.

The chain links TRBV3-1 (or the pseudogene TRBV3-2) to TRBJ2-3; D call uncertain. CDR1 is LGHDT and CDR2 is YNNKEL in the germline V gene (reference sequence). V lost 6 bases and J 6 bases, leaving 10 bases between the germline ends. The CDR3 has 12 amino acids. DNA of the CDR3: TGTGCCAGCAGTCAGTACGGCGATACGCAGTATTTT. Amino acid sequence: CASSQYGDTQYF.

The V call is TRBV28, the J call TRBJ2-2; the D gene is possibly TRBD1 (5 bases). V was trimmed by 3 bases and J by 5 bases, leaving 13 bases between them. The CDR3 is made up of 15 amino acids. Germline CDR1 is MDHEN and CDR2 is SYDVKM. This CDR3 is CASSFLSRTTGELFF. The CDR3 nucleotides are TGTGCCAGCAGTTTTTTGAGCCGGACAACCGGGGAGCTGTTTTTT. Full variable domain (remainder filled in from reference TRBV28 and TRBJ2-2): DVKVTQSSRYLVKRTGEKVFLECVQDMDHENMFWYRQDPGLGLRLIYFSYDVKMKEKGDIPEGYSVSREKKERFSLILESASTNQTSMYLCASSFLSRTTGELFFGEGSRLTVL.

The chain recombines TRBV5-8 with TRBJ1-2; 9 bases are a match to TRBD1. Germline loops: CDR1 SGHTS, CDR2 YDEGEE. Trimming at V came to 3 bases and at J to 8 bases, leaving 11 bases not matched to a gene. CDR3 length: 15 amino acids. CDR3 nucleotide sequence: TGTGCCAGCAGCTCGGACAGGGGCCCCTTAGGCGGCTACACCTTC. This codes for CASSSDRGPLGGYTF.

This clone was found once. The J gene is TRBJ2-4, the V gene TRBV7-2, with no clear D. Germline V gives CDR1 SGHTA, CDR2 FQGNSA. The ends were cut back, 6 bases at V and 9 bases at J, with 18 bases in the middle. This CDR3 has 14 residues. The CDR3 is CASSLKRLNSIQYF. DNA of the CDR3: TGTGCCAGCAGTTTAAAGCGCCTAAATTCCATTCAGTACTTC.

This sequence joins TRBV7-9 and TRBJ1-5; perhaps TRBD1 as D (6 bases). V was shortened by 1 base and J by 2 bases, with 6 bases between the two germline ends. The CDR3 totals 14 residues. Germline CDR1 and CDR2: SEHNR and FQNEAQ (reference sequence). CDR3 protein: CASSLGQGNQPQHF. The CDR3 bases are TGTGCCAGCAGCTTAGGACAGGGCAATCAGCCCCAGCATTTT.

The chain has TRBV5-3 and TRBJ1-5; possible D gene TRBD1, 6 bases. TRBV5-3 has ORF status, its function being uncertain. This CDR3 has 18 residues. Trimming stripped 0 bases from V and 4 bases from J, with 20 bases between. CDR3 residues: CARSLGRLGGASNQPQHF. In nucleotides, the CDR3 is TGTGCCAGAAGCTTGGGTCGTTTGGGGGGCGCTTCAAATCAGCCCCAGCATTTT.

The chain links TRBV7-9 to TRBJ2-2; D gene unclear. The germline CDR1 and CDR2 sequences are SEHNR and FQNEAQ (reference sequence). The CDR3 runs to 15 residues. The V end lost 2 bases, the J end lost 4 bases, and 11 bases lay between the germline ends. The CDR3 DNA is TGTGCCAGCAGCTTAAGAGGTTCGGGCACCGGGGAGCTGTTTTTT. This codes for CASSLRGSGTGELFF.

This clone was observed once. The chain carries TRBV19 and TRBJ1-1; D is unclear. Germline V gene lookup returns CDR1 LNHDA and CDR2 SQIVND (reference sequence). Trimming stripped 5 bases from V and 0 bases from J, with 19 bases between. This CDR3 has 17 residues. The CDR3 spells CASSSRSRGLMNTEAFF. CDR3 sequence (DNA): TGTGCCAGTAGTTCGCGGTCCAGAGGCCTCATGAACACTGAAGCTTTCTTT. Full variable domain (outside the CDR3, taken from reference TRBV19 and TRBJ1-1): DGGITQSPKYLFRKEGQNVTLSCEQNLNHDAMYWYRQDPGQGLRLIYYSQIVNDFQKGDIAEGYSVSREKKESFPLTVTSAQKNPTAFYLCASSSRSRGLMNTEAFFGQGTRLTVV.

V gene TRBV2 combines with J gene TRBJ1-1; D is unclear. The CDR3 runs to 13 residues. Germline lookup yields CDR1 SNHLY and CDR2 FYNNEI. V was cut by 4 bases and J by 7 bases, with 13 bases left in between. Here the CDR3 reads CASSVGRAYEAFF. CDR3 bases: TGTGCCAGCAGTGTAGGCAGAGCCTATGAAGCTTTCTTT. The whole variable domain, remainder taken from reference TRBV2 and TRBJ1-1, is EPEVTQTPSHQVTQMGQEVILRCVPISNHLYFYWYRQILGQKVEFLVSFYNNEISEKSEIFDDQFSVERPDGSNFTLKIRSTKLEDSAMYFCASSVGRAYEAFFGQGTRLTVV.

The J gene is TRBJ1-5, the V gene TRBV21-1; the table's D call, TRBD1, has no DNA check behind it. TRBV21-1 is tagged as a pseudogene. The CDR3 sequence is 15 residues long. The CDR3 spells CASSFQGASDQPQHF. The CDR3, as DNA: TGTGCCAGCTCTTTTCAGGGGGCGAGTGACCAGCCCCAGCATTTT.

This chain links TRBV19 with TRBJ2-3; a possible D gene is TRBD1 (7 bases). Germline V gene sequence: CDR1 LNHDA, CDR2 SQIVND (reference sequence). The germline V and J ends were trimmed by 4 bases and 7 bases, with 15 bases remaining between them. The CDR3 has 14 residues. As DNA, the CDR3 is TGTGCCAGTAGTAACCTGGGGGGACAGAATACGCAGTATTTT. Translated, it gives CASSNLGGQNTQYF.

The J gene is TRBJ1-3, the V gene TRBV9; maybe TRBD1 (5 bases). Germline CDR1 is SGDLS and CDR2 is YYNGEE. The CDR3 is made up of 15 amino acids. The V end lost 2 bases, the J end lost 4 bases, and 13 bases lay between the germline ends. The CDR3 is CASSVDGTRGNTIYF. The CDR3 region has the DNA TGTGCCAGCAGCGTGGACGGGACGCGGGGAAACACCATATATTTT. The variable domain in full, with the rest retrieved from reference TRBV9 and TRBJ1-3, is DSGVTQTPKHLITATGQRVTLRCSPRSGDLSVYWYQQSLDQGLQFLIQYYNGEERAKGNILERFSAQQFPDLHSELNLSSLELGDSALYFCASSVDGTRGNTIYFGEGSWLTVV.

This rearrangement joins TRBV9 to TRBJ2-7; either TRBD1 or TRBD2 may supply D (5 bases each). V lost 5 bases and J 0 bases, leaving 12 bases between the germline ends. The CDR3 contains 14 residues. Germline V gene sequence: CDR1 SGDLS, CDR2 YYNGEE. CDR3 residues: CASRRGPSSYEQYF. Written as DNA, the CDR3 is TGTGCCAGCAGGAGGGGCCCAAGCTCCTACGAGCAGTACTTC.

The chain couples TRBV11-2 to TRBJ1-1; D possibly corresponds to TRBD1 (5 bases). This CDR3 is 12 amino acids long. With 5 bases removed from V and 3 bases from J, the gap between germline ends came to 7 bases. Germline CDR1 is SGHAT and CDR2 is FQNNGV. CDR3 residues: CASSDSYTEAFF. DNA of the CDR3: TGTGCCAGCAGCGACAGCTACACTGAAGCTTTCTTT.